This T cell receptor beta chain stems from a study of blood T cell repertoires in COVID-19. Germline values: CDR1 SGHRS, CDR2 YFSETQ. The CDR3 runs to 11 residues. Per the original methods: Cell counts per sample came from amplifying reference gene primers. Method: immunoSEQ multiplex PCR; TCRdb's copy keeps in-frame clones and lacks some. V, J and clone size were drawn from that table, and D and trimming were deduced from the DNA. Among over 200,000 clones, less than 90% were seen once, and the ten largest hold around 6.5%. Cohort 3 donors were reported recovered after two negative PCRs, clearance, or symptom resolution. Comment on this clone: The junction shows a germline mismatch at one end, possibly a read error.

The sequence came from a woman between 35 and 50 years old who had recovered from COVID-19. The V call is TRBV5-1, the J call TRBJ2-3, with D possibly matching TRBD2 (5 bases). The sequencing sample was made of PBMCs or T cells enriched from blood (not recorded which). This chain's CDR3 is CASSEGTLNSF. The DNA of the CDR3 is TGCGCCAGCAGTGAGGGCACATTAAATTCTTTT.